This entry lists 5 T cell receptor beta chains sequenced from one sample in a study of OX40 agonist ivuxolimab in advanced cancers. Sequencing used immunoSEQ multiplex PCR; TCRdb keeps in-frame clones, though not all of them. The sample holds over 150,000 clones, roughly 92% seen once. The sequencing used CD4+ or CD8+ T cells sorted from blood, collected in a trial of the OX40 agonist ivuxolimab. The receptor set was obtained from an adult with an advanced solid tumor such as melanoma, head and neck, liver or kidney cancer.

The V and J genes are TRBV5-1 and TRBJ1-1; TRBD1 might be the D (6 bases). The CDR3 length is 16 residues. Germline-derived CDR1 and CDR2 are SGHRS and YFSETQ. Trimming stripped 0 bases from V and 1 base from J, with 13 bases between. The CDR3 DNA sequence: TGCGCCAGCAGCTTGGGGGCAGACAGGCCGAACACTGAAGCTTTCTTT. Its translation: CASSLGADRPNTEAFF.

The chain couples TRBV9 to TRBJ1-2; 8 bases are shared with TRBD1. Per germline, CDR1 SGDLS and CDR2 YYNGEE. J gave up 3 bases and V 0 bases, and 10 bases lay outside the gene matches. The CDR3 contains 17 residues. CDR3 sequence (DNA): TGTGCCAGCAGCGTAGGGCCGCGCGAGACAGGGGACTATGGCTACACCTTC. Residues: CASSVGPRETGDYGYTF.

The chain couples TRBV6-1 to TRBJ1-1; TRBD1 is a possible D gene (5 bases). Germline CDR1 reads MNHNS; CDR2 reads SASEGT. The CDR3 totals 14 residues. V was pared by 6 bases and J by 4 bases, with 15 bases between. CDR3 bases: TGTGCCAGCAGGCCCCAGGGAGTCAGCACTGAAGCTTTCTTT. Translation: CASRPQGVSTEAFF.

The chain combines TRBV10-3 with TRBJ2-3, with 8 bases lining up with TRBD1. The germline V gene has CDR1 ENHRY and CDR2 SYGVKD. V dropped 4 bases and J dropped 0; count of bases not matched to a gene: 9. The CDR3 length is 17 residues. The DNA of the CDR3 is TGTGCCATCAGTGGGGTCCGGACAGGGACTAGCACAGATACGCAGTATTTT. Its translation: CAISGVRTGTSTDTQYF.

V is TRBV7-2 and J is TRBJ2-1; 7 nucleotides line up with TRBD2. Germline V gene lookup returns CDR1 SGHTA and CDR2 FQGNSA. With V trimmed by 5 bases and J by 8 bases, 12 bases remained unmatched. CDR3 length equals 15 residues. DNA of the CDR3: TGTGCCAGCAGCCGAAATCCGACTAGCCGCTATGAGCAGTTCTTC. The encoded protein is CASSRNPTSRYEQFF.